This is a list of T cell receptor beta chains from one sample in a study of cytomegalovirus exposure and HLA in healthy donors. Assay used: immunoSEQ multiplex PCR; TCRdb lists only in-frame clones, some missing. This table has some 150,000 clones, about three quarters appearing once. Material for sequencing was PBMCs. These receptors were collected from a female donor in good health and CMV-seronegative. The CDR3 runs from the conserved cysteine through the conserved F or W. Each record gives: clone size, V gene, J gene, D gene, CDR3 protein, CDR3 DNA. D genes are given only for firm matches. Clone sizes are given selectively: once, few, many, or a class where the clone is expanded.

-,TRBV7-2,TRBJ2-2,TRBD2,CASSSSGGAITGELFF,TGTGCCAGCAGCTCTAGCGGGGGGGCTATCACCGGGGAGCTGTTTTTT
few,TRBV2,TRBJ2-7,TRBD1,CASKKDRGPSYEQYF,TGTGCCAGCAAAAAGGACAGGGGGCCCTCCTACGAGCAGTACTTC
-,TRBV5-4,TRBJ1-1,TRBD1,CASSLAGRGLSEAFF,TGTGCCAGCAGCTTGGCCGGCAGGGGGCTCAGTGAAGCTTTCTTT
-,TRBV7-9,TRBJ2-1,-,CAKQGGSGGEQFF,TGTGCCAAACAGGGCGGGAGTGGCGGTGAGCAGTTCTTC
-,TRBV6-1,TRBJ1-1,TRBD1,CASSGDSTEAFF,TGTGCCAGCAGTGGGGACAGCACTGAAGCTTTCTTT
once,TRBV5-1,TRBJ1-4,TRBD1,CASSLDTGGREKLFF,TGCGCCAGCAGCTTGGATACAGGGGGCCGTGAAAAACTGTTTTTT
-,TRBV5-1,TRBJ2-7,-,CASSLKADRTYEQYF,TGCGCCAGCAGCTTGAAGGCGGACCGGACTTACGAGCAGTACTTC
-,TRBV5-6,TRBJ2-7,TRBD1,CASSPLGGQVREQYF,TGTGCCAGCAGCCCTCTAGGGGGCCAGGTGCGCGAGCAGTACTTC
once,TRBV15,TRBJ1-3,-,CAATAGGSPGNTIYF,TGTGCCGCCACCGCGGGGGGCTCGCCTGGAAACACCATATATTTT
-,TRBV10-3,TRBJ1-2,-,CAISEVTGNYGYTF,TGTGCCATCAGTGAGGTGACGGGTAACTATGGCTACACCTTC
-,TRBV6-1,TRBJ2-7,-,CASSDRGLGEQYF,TGTGCCAGCAGTGACAGGGGCCTAGGCGAGCAGTACTTC
once,TRBV27,TRBJ2-3,TRBD2,CASSSAGLADTQYF,TGTGCCAGCAGTTCCGCGGGACTAGCCGATACGCAGTATTTT
-,TRBV29-1,TRBJ2-3,TRBD2,CSVGTSWGTDTQYF,TGCAGCGTAGGGACTAGCTGGGGCACAGATACGCAGTATTTT
-,TRBV18,TRBJ1-2,TRBD1,CASSPDWTGGAYGYTF,TGTGCCAGCTCACCAGATTGGACAGGGGGCGCCTATGGCTACACCTTC
-,TRBV28,TRBJ1-4,-,CASSFHGGPNEKLFF,TGTGCCAGCAGTTTTCACGGAGGGCCGAATGAAAAACTGTTTTTT
-,TRBV5-1,TRBJ2-1,TRBD2,CASSQGLAGGLSSYNEQFF,TGCGCCAGCAGCCAAGGACTAGCGGGGGGACTCTCCTCCTACAATGAGCAGTTCTTC
-,TRBV5-1,TRBJ1-2,-,CASSLGAGVRGYTF,TGCGCCAGCAGCTTGGGGGCAGGGGTTCGCGGCTACACCTTC
-,TRBV4-2,TRBJ2-1,TRBD2,CASSQFTSGGYNEQFF,TGTGCCAGCAGCCAGTTTACTAGCGGGGGTTACAATGAGCAGTTCTTC
few,TRBV7-2,TRBJ1-5,-,CASSQDYYSNQPQHF,TGTGCCAGCAGTCAAGACTATTATAGCAATCAGCCCCAGCATTTT
-,TRBV5-1,TRBJ1-4,-,CASSSDGANEKLFF,TGCGCCAGCAGCTCTGACGGAGCTAATGAAAAACTGTTTTTT
-,TRBV7-8,TRBJ1-1,TRBD1,CASSRVDRGFLQAFF,TGTGCCAGCAGCAGGGTCGACAGGGGCTTCCTCCAAGCTTTCTTT
-,TRBV9,TRBJ1-5,-,CASSPGQFQGQPQHF,TGTGCCAGCAGCCCCGGACAGTTCCAAGGCCAGCCCCAGCATTTT
-,TRBV28,TRBJ2-7,TRBD2,CASRSGLGVYEQYF,TGTGCCAGCAGGTCGGGACTAGGGGTCTACGAGCAGTACTTC
-,TRBV7-9,TRBJ1-3,-,CASSLWGTRTGNTIYF,TGTGCCAGCAGCTTATGGGGCACCCGCACTGGAAACACCATATATTTT
-,TRBV4-1,TRBJ1-4,-,CASSRGVGEKLFF,TGCGCCAGCAGCCGCGGGGTGGGAGAAAAACTGTTTTTT
-,TRBV11-3,TRBJ2-1,-,CASSSGVYNEQFF,TGTGCCAGCAGCTCCGGAGTCTACAATGAGCAGTTCTTC
few,TRBV5-6,TRBJ2-7,TRBD1,CASRRPGQGSAEQYF,TGTGCCAGCAGGAGGCCGGGACAGGGCTCCGCTGAGCAGTACTTC
-,TRBV7-3,TRBJ1-4,-,CASSLRGGTNEKLFF,TGTGCCAGCAGCTTACGAGGGGGAACTAATGAAAAACTGTTTTTT
-,TRBV10-3,TRBJ2-3,TRBD1,CAISEPRQGSTDTQYF,TGTGCCATCAGTGAGCCAAGACAGGGTAGCACAGATACGCAGTATTTT
-,TRBV5-1,TRBJ1-2,-,CASSRDGPSGRGYTF,TGCGCCAGCAGCCGCGATGGTCCCTCAGGGCGGGGCTACACCTTC
-,TRBV6-5,TRBJ1-5,-,CASSYSSQGEQPQHF,TGTGCCAGCAGTTACTCGTCCCAGGGTGAACAGCCCCAGCATTTT
few,TRBV14,TRBJ2-5,-,CASSAKSGSPYF,TGTGCCAGCAGTGCGAAAAGCGGGTCCCCCTACTTC
-,TRBV6-5,TRBJ2-2,-,CASSYSIAAGHGELFF,TGTGCCAGCAGTTACTCGATAGCGGCAGGGCACGGGGAGCTGTTTTTT
-,TRBV18,TRBJ2-2,TRBD2,CASSYGLASTGELFF,TGTGCCAGCTCGTACGGACTAGCGAGCACCGGGGAGCTGTTTTTT
-,TRBV19,TRBJ2-6,-,CASTKEGKPSGANGLTF,TGTGCCAGTACTAAAGAGGGGAAACCGTCTGGGGCCAACGGCCTGACTTTC
-,TRBV25-1,TRBJ1-2,-,CASPLAGDYGYTF,TGTGCCAGCCCGCTGGCGGGGGACTATGGCTACACCTTC
-,TRBV6-5,TRBJ2-1,TRBD1,CASSYSGTGGAGEQFF,TGTGCCAGCAGTTACTCGGGGACAGGGGGCGCGGGGGAGCAGTTCTTC
once,TRBV6-6,TRBJ2-5,-,CASSYRGAMETQYF,TGTGCCAGCAGTTACAGGGGCGCAATGGAGACCCAGTACTTC
-,TRBV30,TRBJ2-6,-,CAWSRDIGANVLTF,TGTGCCTGGAGTAGGGACATAGGGGCCAACGTCCTGACTTTC
-,TRBV7-2,TRBJ1-2,-,CASSSTGSGSYGYTF,TGTGCCAGCAGCTCCACCGGTTCGGGATCCTATGGCTACACCTTC
-,TRBV19,TRBJ2-3,TRBD1,CASSPADRGSADTQYF,TGTGCCAGTAGTCCCGCCGACAGGGGCTCGGCAGATACGCAGTATTTT
-,TRBV5-1,TRBJ2-5,-,CASSLAGGLAETQYF,TGCGCCAGCAGCTTGGCCGGGGGACTCGCCGAGACCCAGTACTTC
-,TRBV11-2,TRBJ1-2,-,CASSPGLGDFGYTF,TGTGCCAGCAGCCCCGGGCTGGGGGACTTTGGCTACACCTTC
once,TRBV11-3,TRBJ2-7,TRBD2,CASSLGGNNEQYF,TGTGCCAGCAGCTTGGGAGGGAACAACGAGCAGTACTTC
-,TRBV28,TRBJ2-1,TRBD2,CASSSPREGNEQFF,TGTGCCAGCAGTTCCCCCCGGGAGGGGAATGAGCAGTTCTTC
-,TRBV18,TRBJ1-6,TRBD1,CASSPGTGNSPLHF,TGTGCCAGCTCCCCCGGGACAGGAAATTCACCCCTCCACTTT
-,TRBV9,TRBJ2-1,TRBD2,CASTGGTSRNEQFF,TGTGCCAGCACGGGGGGTACTAGCAGAAATGAGCAGTTCTTC
-,TRBV25-1,TRBJ2-7,-,CASTRGQLYEQYF,TGTGCCAGCACTCGAGGACAGCTATACGAGCAGTACTTC
-,TRBV5-6,TRBJ1-2,TRBD1,CASNPQLTGGYGYTF,TGTGCCAGCAACCCCCAGCTAACAGGGGGCTATGGCTACACCTTC
-,TRBV5-4,TRBJ1-6,-,CASSLGSGQSNSPLHF,TGTGCCAGCAGCTTGGGCTCAGGACAGAGTAATTCACCCCTCCACTTT
-,TRBV5-1,TRBJ2-7,-,CASSSGNEQYF,TGCGCCAGCAGCTCGGGGAACGAGCAGTACTTC
once,TRBV6-5,TRBJ1-5,-,CASSPGSMGNQPQHF,TGTGCCAGCAGTCCAGGGTCGATGGGCAATCAGCCCCAGCATTTT